The next 32 T cell receptor beta chains were all read from a single sample in a study of CD8 T cells in Susac syndrome. RNA amounts of about 0.45 to 1 ug underwent reverse transcription with random hexamers. MiXCR, run by TCRdb on the immunoSEQ multiplex PCR reads, gives a single entry per CDR3 protein. Among about 190,000 distinct CDR3 sequences listed, approximately 96% were seen once. Source material: CD4+ T cells from PBMCs. The receptors were gathered from a human donor with Susac syndrome.

V and J are TRBV20-1 and TRBJ2-7, with 7 positions matching TRBD2. Germline CDR1 reads DFQATT; CDR2 reads SNEGSKA (reference sequence). The CDR3 extends over 11 amino acids. V lost 0 bases to trimming and J lost 9 bases; unmatched junction nucleotides: 2. The CDR3 DNA sequence: TGCAGTGCTAGAGAGGTAGCGGGGCAGTACTTC. This encodes CSAREVAGQYF.

Regarding this clonotype: Its ends do not fully match the called genes, so a read error is possible. The chain links TRBV20-1 to TRBJ1-5; D is possibly TRBD1 (5 bases). The germline gives CDR1 DFQATT, CDR2 SNEGSKA (reference sequence). The CDR3 extends over 15 amino acids. CDR3 amino acids: CSARGAVNSNQPQHF. CDR3 bases: TGCAGTGCCAGAGGGGCGGTTAATAGCAATCAGCCCCAGCATTTT.

The count of this clonotype is one. The CDR3 region is CASSLDLNNYGYTF. Here the CDR3 DNA reads TGCGCCAGCAGCCTGGACCTTAATAACTATGGCTACACCTTC. This chain connects TRBV4-3 to TRBJ1-2; no clear D gene. Per the germline V gene, CDR1 is LGHNA and CDR2 is YSLEER. CDR3 length: 14 residues. Trimming left V 4 bases short and J 1 base short, with 10 bases between.

This chain links TRBV19 with TRBJ2-3, with 8 bases that match TRBD2. This CDR3 comprises 14 residues. V shed 6 bases, J shed 11 bases, and the junction held 13 bases outside the gene matches. The germline V gene has CDR1 LNHDA and CDR2 SQIVND (reference sequence). CDR3: CASRPSGGSFGQYF. For the CDR3, the DNA is TGTGCCAGTAGGCCCAGCGGGGGATCCTTCGGGCAGTATTTT.

This sequence joins TRBV20-1 and TRBJ2-5; 9 bases are a match to TRBD1. The germline CDR1 and CDR2 sequences are DFQATT and SNEGSKA (reference sequence). This CDR3 has 16 amino acids. V lost 4 bases to trimming and J lost 2 bases; unmatched junction nucleotides: 11. The CDR3 DNA is TGCAGTGCTAACCTCCTGAGGGGGACAGGGCAAGAGACCCAGTACTTC. It codes for CSANLLRGTGQETQYF.

The V and J genes are TRBV7-3 and TRBJ2-7; 7 nucleotides agree with TRBD1. With 5 bases clipped from V and 3 bases from J, the junction kept 10 bases outside the gene matches. CDR1 is SGHTA and CDR2 is FQGTGA in the germline V gene. This CDR3 is built from 15 residues. The CDR3 DNA reads TGTGCCAGCAGCCCCGACAGGGTGAGTCGCTACGAGCAGTACTTC. This gives the protein CASSPDRVSRYEQYF. Full variable domain (rest looked up from reference TRBV7-3 and TRBJ2-7): GAGVSQTPSNKVTEKGKYVELRCDPISGHTALYWYRQSLGQGPEFLIYFQGTGAADDSGLPNDRFFAVRPEGSVSTLKIQRTERGDSAVYLCASSPDRVSRYEQYFGPGTRLTVT.

V is TRBV12-3 or TRBV12-4 and J is TRBJ1-5; weak D call: TRBD1 (5 bases). Trimming left V 3 bases short and J 6 bases short, with 12 bases between. The CDR3 sequence is 14 residues long. CDR3 bases: TGTGCCAGCAGTTTTACGGGGGGAGGTCAGCCCCAGCATTTT. It yields the protein CASSFTGGGQPQHF.

The rearrangement links TRBV20-1 to TRBJ2-5, with 7 bases matching TRBD1. J lost 2 bases, V lost 8 bases, and 8 bases had no gene match. Germline V CDR1 and CDR2: DFQATT, SNEGSKA (reference sequence). This CDR3 comprises 13 residues. The CDR3 region has the DNA TGCAGTTCCCGGGACAGAGTACAAGAGACCCAGTACTTC. Its translation is CSSRDRVQETQYF.

The chain has TRBV20-1 and TRBJ2-7; 7 nucleotides line up with TRBD1. Trimming cost V 0 bases and J 4 bases; bases outside gene matches: 9. The germline V gene has CDR1 DFQATT and CDR2 SNEGSKA (reference sequence). The CDR3 is 15 amino acids. The DNA for the CDR3 is TGCAGTGCTAGAGATGGCGACAGGGATTTTTACGAGCAGTACTTC. Its protein is CSARDGDRDFYEQYF.

This chain's CDR3 is CASSQRTPTNEKLFF. In nucleotides, the CDR3 is TGTGCCAGCTCCCAACGGACCCCAACTAATGAAAAACTGTTTTTT. The chain uses TRBV18 and TRBJ1-4; D gene uncertain. The CDR3 sequence is 15 residues long. Trimming took 6 bases from V and 0 from J, leaving 11 bases between them. Germline V gene lookup returns CDR1 KGHSH and CDR2 LQKENI.

This clonotype was observed a single time. The CDR3 sequence: CASSQGTETQYF. CDR3 in DNA: TGTGCCAGCAGCCAAGGGACGGAGACCCAGTACTTC. V is TRBV3-1 and J is TRBJ2-5; unclear D gene. Germline V lookup: CDR1 LGHDT, CDR2 YNNKEL (reference sequence). The CDR3 covers 12 residues. V was shortened by 1 base and J by 5 bases, with 5 bases between the two germline ends.

The chain joins TRBV12-3 or TRBV12-4 to TRBJ1-1; maybe TRBD1 (5 bases). The CDR3 totals 13 residues. The V gene lost 7 bases and the J gene lost 0 bases, with 9 bases spanning the gap. CDR3 sequence: CASTQTVNTEAFF. CDR3 sequence (DNA): TGTGCCAGCACCCAGACAGTGAACACTGAAGCTTTCTTT.

The rearrangement links TRBV2 to TRBJ2-7; 14 positions match TRBD2. This CDR3 spans 17 amino acids. The V gene's germline CDR1 is SNHLY and CDR2 FYNNEI. With V trimmed by 6 bases and J by 2 bases, 9 bases remained unmatched. This chain's CDR3 is CASRTPGLAGVTYEQYF. CDR3 in DNA: TGTGCCAGCAGGACCCCGGGACTAGCGGGGGTCACCTACGAGCAGTACTTC. Looking up the rest from reference TRBV2 and TRBJ2-7 gives the full variable domain: EPEVTQTPSHQVTQMGQEVILRCVPISNHLYFYWYRQILGQKVEFLVSFYNNEISEKSEIFDDQFSVERPDGSNFTLKIRSTKLEDSAMYFCASRTPGLAGVTYEQYFGPGTRLTVT.

Only one count was recorded for this clonotype. DNA for the CDR3: TGTGCCAGCAGTTTGGGACTAGCCCGTGAGCAGTTCTTC. Translating it yields CASSLGLAREQFF. The rearrangement joins TRBV27 to TRBJ2-1; 9 bases map to TRBD2. Per the germline V gene, CDR1 is MNHEY and CDR2 is SMNVEV (reference sequence). Trimming cost V 3 bases and J 9 bases; bases outside gene matches: 3. This CDR3 has 13 residues.

The V call is TRBV4-3, the J call TRBJ1-2; D is uncertain. Trimming stripped 0 bases from V and 5 bases from J, with 10 bases between. Germline loops: CDR1 LGHNA, CDR2 YSLEER. CDR3 length: 14 residues. For the CDR3, the DNA is TGCGCCAGCAGCCAAGATACGCAGAGATATGGCTACACCTTC. It specifies CASSQDTQRYGYTF.

This chain joins TRBV27 and TRBJ1-6, with 8 bases identical to TRBD1. Germline CDR1 is MNHEY and CDR2 is SMNVEV (reference sequence). Trimming removed 4 bases from V and 9 bases from J; junction bases left unmatched: 14. The CDR3 runs to 17 residues. CDR3 sequence (DNA): TGTGCCAGCAGTTCTCGACAGGGGAGTATGATCGGTTCACCCCTCCACTTT. Translated, it gives CASSSRQGSMIGSPLHF.

The J gene is TRBJ2-7, the V gene TRBV7-6; 8 bases map to TRBD1. There are 15 residues in the CDR3. Germline CDR1 reads SGHVS; CDR2 reads FNYEAQ. V shed 1 base, J shed 1 base, and the junction held 3 bases outside the gene matches. CDR3 coding DNA: TGTGCCAGCAGCTTAGAGGACAGGGCGTCCTACGAGCAGTACTTC. Protein product: CASSLEDRASYEQYF. Complete variable domain (other parts from reference TRBV7-6 and TRBJ2-7): GAGVSQSPRYKVTKRGQDVALRCDPISGHVSLYWYRQALGQGPEFLTYFNYEAQQDKSGLPNDRFSAERPEGSISTLTIQRTEQRDSAMYRCASSLEDRASYEQYFGPGTRLTVT.

The chain combines TRBV29-1 with TRBJ2-5, with 8 bases identical to TRBD1. J was trimmed by 5 bases and V by 0 bases; bases with no gene match: 14. CDR3 size: 17 residues. The germline gives CDR1 SQVTM, CDR2 ANQGSEA. In nucleotides, the CDR3 is TGCAGCGTTGAAGATCGGGCAGGGGGCGCCTTCTCGGAGACCCAGTACTTC. Residues: CSVEDRAGGAFSETQYF.

The CDR3 DNA sequence: TGCAGCGTTGAGAGGGACAGGGGGACTGAAGCTTTCTTT. It is translated as CSVERDRGTEAFF. This chain links TRBV29-1 with TRBJ1-1; 11 bases map to TRBD1. Germline CDR1 SQVTM, CDR2 ANQGSEA. V was pared by 3 bases and J by 5 bases, with 2 bases of the junction left unmatched. The CDR3 extends over 13 amino acids.

The chain is built from TRBV11-2 and TRBJ2-5; a weak D match, TRBD2 (5 bases). CDR3 length equals 15 residues. CDR1 SGHAT and CDR2 FQNNGV come from the germline V gene. V lost 3 bases and J lost 5, with 16 bases in between. The CDR3 coding sequence is TGTGCCAGCAGCTTCTCTGGCGGGCTGAGGGAGACCCAGTACTTC. Amino acid sequence: CASSFSGGLRETQYF.

The chain couples TRBV7-2 to TRBJ2-5; TRBD2 aligns across 7 bases. J lost 5 bases, V lost 5 bases, and 14 bases had no gene match. The CDR3 covers 16 residues. Looked up from germline, CDR1 is SGHTA and CDR2 is FQGNSA. The CDR3 sequence: CASSPSGAGAWETQYF. The CDR3 DNA sequence: TGTGCCAGCAGCCCCAGCGGGGCCGGGGCGTGGGAGACCCAGTACTTC.

The V gene is TRBV7-6, the J gene TRBJ1-4, with unresolved D. This CDR3 spans 14 amino acids. V was shortened by 0 bases and J by 8 bases, with 10 bases between the two germline ends. Germline V gene data show CDR1 as SGHVS and CDR2 as FNYEAQ. This chain's CDR3 is CASSLAGEGEKLFF. CDR3 sequence (DNA): TGTGCCAGCAGCTTAGCCGGGGAAGGAGAAAAACTGTTTTTT. The variable domain in full, completed from reference TRBV7-6 and TRBJ1-4, reads GAGVSQSPRYKVTKRGQDVALRCDPISGHVSLYWYRQALGQGPEFLTYFNYEAQQDKSGLPNDRFSAERPEGSISTLTIQRTEQRDSAMYRCASSLAGEGEKLFFGSGTQLSVL.

The chain couples TRBV12-3 or TRBV12-4 to TRBJ2-5, with 8 bases lining up with TRBD2. The CDR3 sequence is 16 residues long. The V segment lost 4 bases and the J segment 0 bases; nucleotides outside the gene matches: 7. The CDR3 bases are TGTGCCAGCAGTTCCTGGCGGGGGGAACACCAAGAGACCCAGTACTTC. Amino acids: CASSSWRGEHQETQYF.

This clonotype has only one observation. The chain couples TRBV7-3 to TRBJ2-3; no reliable D call. Germline V gene data show CDR1 as SGHTA and CDR2 as FQGTGA. The CDR3 totals 14 residues. Trimming left V 1 base short and J 2 bases short, with 7 bases between. CDR3 nucleotide sequence: TGTGCCAGCAGCTTAATGTGGAACACAGATACGCAGTATTTT. Residues: CASSLMWNTDTQYF. The whole variable domain, filled in from reference TRBV7-3 and TRBJ2-3, reads GAGVSQTPSNKVTEKGKYVELRCDPISGHTALYWYRQSLGQGPEFLIYFQGTGAADDSGLPNDRFFAVRPEGSVSTLKIQRTERGDSAVYLCASSLMWNTDTQYFGPGTRLTVL.

The gene calls are TRBV5-4 and TRBJ2-1; D is perhaps TRBD1 (6 bases). CDR1 SGHNT and CDR2 YYREEE come from the germline V gene (reference sequence). The CDR3 consists of 13 residues. V shed 0 bases and J shed 11 bases, with 12 bases lying between them. The CDR3 coding sequence is TGTGCCAGCAGCTTGGTTGGGACACCTAAGCAGTTCTTC. It encodes CASSLVGTPKQFF.

The chain has TRBV20-1 and TRBJ2-7; D is tentatively TRBD1 or TRBD2 (5 bases each). The CDR3 has 16 amino acids. Germline loops: CDR1 DFQATT, CDR2 SNEGSKA (reference sequence). The V and J ends lost 7 bases and 4 bases respectively, with 26 bases between them. CDR3 in amino acids: CSVATARAGGGYEQYF. CDR3 coding DNA: TGCAGTGTTGCCACCGCGCGCGCTGGGGGTGGGTACGAGCAGTACTTC.

The V call is TRBV27, the J call TRBJ1-6; 8 nucleotides line up with TRBD1. J lost 8 bases, V lost 4 bases, and 7 bases had no gene match. CDR1 and CDR2 from the germline V gene are MNHEY and SMNVEV (reference sequence). The CDR3 is 15 residues long. The DNA of the CDR3 is TGTGCCAGCAGTTCGCCCTCAGGGGGCCATTCACCCCTCCACTTT. This gives the protein CASSSPSGGHSPLHF.

This clonotype was observed once. The chain employs TRBV6-5 and TRBJ2-5; D gene ambiguous. Germline V gives CDR1 MNHEY, CDR2 SVGAGI. Trimming took 4 bases from V and 1 from J, leaving 13 bases between them. The CDR3 contains 15 residues. This CDR3 is CASSSPKSAQETQYF. The CDR3 DNA reads TGTGCCAGCAGTTCCCCAAAGTCGGCCCAAGAGACCCAGTACTTC.

Note on this clonotype: Here the CDR3 omits its conserved ending phenylalanine or tryptophan, so a read error is the likely source. CDR3 region: CAISESGSYEQYL. The CDR3 DNA sequence: TGTGCCATCAGTGAGTCTGGCAGCTACGAGCAGTACTTG. This chain connects TRBV10-3 to TRBJ2-7; D gene uncertain. Deletions cut 0 bases from V and 3 bases from J, with 6 bases between. The CDR3 runs 13 residues. Germline-derived CDR1 and CDR2 are ENHRY and SYGVKD.

This chain uses TRBV5-4 with TRBJ2-7; a weak D match, TRBD2 (7 bases). Germline CDR1 is SGHNT and CDR2 is YYREEE (reference sequence). This CDR3 is 11 amino acids long. V lost 9 bases and J lost 2, with 9 bases in between. CDR3 amino acids: CAKGGPYEQYF. The CDR3 bases are TGTGCCAAGGGGGGGCCCTACGAGCAGTACTTC.

This chain connects TRBV29-1 to TRBJ1-2, with TRBD1 matching 9 bases. Germline V gene data show CDR1 as SQVTM and CDR2 as ANQGSEA. The trim removed 8 bases at V and 2 bases at J, leaving 3 bases unmatched. The CDR3 covers 12 residues. In DNA form, the CDR3 reads TGCAGCATCGGGACAGGGAACTATGGCTACACCTTC. Translation: CSIGTGNYGYTF. Using reference TRBV29-1 and TRBJ1-2 for the parts outside the CDR3, the full variable domain is SAVISQKPSRDICQRGTSLTIQCQVDSQVTMMFWYRQQPGQSLTLIATANQGSEATYESGFVIDKFPISRPNLTFSTLTVSNMSPEDSSIYLCSIGTGNYGYTFGSGTRLTVV.

This clonotype was recorded once. This sequence joins TRBV4-1 and TRBJ1-1; D is unclear. The CDR3 spans 15 residues. Germline V lookup: CDR1 MGHRA, CDR2 YSYEKL. V was pared by 4 bases and J by 1 base, with 13 bases between. CDR3 amino acids: CASSPSLAANTEAFF. The DNA of the CDR3 is TGCGCCAGCAGCCCCTCCCTCGCAGCGAACACTGAAGCTTTCTTT.